This T cell receptor beta chain emerged from a study of T cells in Graves' hyperthyroidism and ophthalmopathy. There are many counts of this clonotype. Using RNA transcripts as the source, TCR beta CDR3 regions were amplified. Carried out on the TCR CDR3, a first-round RT-PCR used the HTBI primer set. TCRdb passed the multiplex PCR reads through MiXCR, listing each CDR3 protein once. The table includes around 440,000 distinct CDR3 sequences, roughly 14% detected once. The sequence was collected from a woman aged 18-29 years with Graves' hyperthyroidism. The sequenced sample consisted of blood.

The CDR3 region is CASSLVVGVAGVYEQFF. CDR3 bases: TGTGCCAGCAGCTTAGTCGTGGGGGTAGCGGGAGTCTATGAGCAGTTCTTC. The chain has TRBV7-8 and TRBJ2-1, with 9 bases that match TRBD2. V dropped 1 base and J dropped 8; count of bases not matched to a gene: 12. The CDR3 is 17 amino acids. The germline V gene encodes CDR1 SGHVS and CDR2 FQNEAQ.